This passage covers 8 T cell receptor beta chains from one sample sequenced in a study of regulatory T cells in long-lasting Graves disease. Library construction for TCR beta used iRepertoire HTBI primers and Arm-PCR of CDR3 regions. TCRdb re-derived calls from the multiplex PCR reads in MiXCR, one entry per CDR3 protein. The sample shows 400,000 to 500,000 distinct CDR3 sequences, roughly 15% of them seen only once. The time point here: newly diagnosed GD, antithyroid drugs for less than 3 months. Extracted RNA from PBMCs served as the source of the TCR library. The sample also formed part of further work on T cells in Graves' hyperthyroidism and ophthalmopathy.

The sequenced sample was peripheral blood mononuclear cells (PBMCs), obtained at new diagnosis, from a patient treated with antithyroid drugs. The receptors were gathered from a woman aged 45-65 years with Graves disease.

Ten or more counts support this clonotype. The chain carries TRBV28 and TRBJ2-1; either TRBD1 or TRBD2 may supply D (5 bases each). The germline V gene encodes CDR1 MDHEN and CDR2 SYDVKM. V dropped 7 bases and J dropped 7 bases, with 20 bases sitting between them. The CDR3 spans 15 residues. CDR3 protein: CASISGTMLGNEQFF. Written as DNA, the CDR3 is TGTGCCAGCATTTCCGGGACCATGCTTGGGAATGAGCAGTTCTTC. The whole variable domain, remainder taken from reference TRBV28 and TRBJ2-1, is DVKVTQSSRYLVKRTGEKVFLECVQDMDHENMFWYRQDPGLGLRLIYFSYDVKMKEKGDIPEGYSVSREKKERFSLILESASTNQTSMYLCASISGTMLGNEQFFGPGTRLTVL.

This clonotype was seen repeatedly, ten times or more. The rearrangement uses TRBV6-2 or TRBV6-3 and TRBJ2-7; TRBD1 or TRBD2 may be the D gene (5 bases each). The V and J ends lost 0 bases and 1 base respectively, with 10 bases between them. Germline loops: CDR1 MNHEY, CDR2 SVGEGT. CDR3 length equals 15 residues. The CDR3 bases are TGTGCCAGCAGTTACTCGGGGGACGGATCCTACGAGCAGTACTTC. It yields the protein CASSYSGDGSYEQYF.

This clonotype was seen repeatedly, ten times or more. The chain carries TRBV7-8 and TRBJ2-7; 9 nucleotides agree with TRBD1. Germline V gene sequence: CDR1 SGHVS, CDR2 FQNEAQ. The CDR3 consists of 17 residues. V dropped 7 bases and J dropped 6; count of bases not matched to a gene: 19. CDR3 amino acids: CASNQRDRVKPGAEQYF. The CDR3 DNA follows: TGTGCCAGCAACCAGAGGGACAGGGTGAAACCGGGAGCCGAGCAGTACTTC.

The genes are TRBV29-1 and TRBJ2-1; D gene uncertain. The CDR3 has 13 amino acids. Deletions cut 2 bases from V and 10 bases from J, with 15 bases between. Germline assignment: CDR1 SQVTM and CDR2 ANQGSEA. CDR3 in DNA: TGCAGCGTTGAACGGAACAATGGAGAGGAGCAGTTCTTC. Its translation is CSVERNNGEEQFF.

This clonotype was counted at least ten times. The V and J genes are TRBV9 and TRBJ2-1; D is possibly TRBD1 (6 bases). With 3 bases removed from V and 7 bases from J, the gap between germline ends came to 8 bases. CDR1 SGDLS and CDR2 YYNGEE come from the germline V gene. The CDR3 is 12 residues long. In DNA form, the CDR3 reads TGTGCCAGCAGCGCAGGGGAGAATGAGCAGTTCTTC. Residues: CASSAGENEQFF.

This clonotype was observed a single time. This may stem from a read error, because a much larger clone lies one nucleotide away. The V call is TRBV5-1, the J call TRBJ2-2; the D gene is possibly TRBD1 (6 bases). Germline CDR1 reads SGHRS; CDR2 reads YFSETQ. There are 16 residues in the CDR3. The chain's CDR3 is CASSFYRVSNTGELCF. The CDR3 nucleotides read TGCGCCAGCAGCTTTTACAGGGTGTCGAACACCGGGGAGCTGTGTTTT.

As regards this clonotype: A much larger clone lies one base from this, so it may be a read error. The chain has TRBV5-1 and TRBJ2-2, with TRBD2 as a possible D gene (5 bases). Looked up from germline, CDR1 is SGHRS and CDR2 is YFSETQ. CDR3 length: 15 residues. The chain's CDR3 is CASSPVKGRTGELLF. The CDR3 bases are TGCGCCAGCAGCCCAGTTAAAGGGCGGACCGGGGAGCTGCTTTTT.

The chain employs TRBV5-1 and TRBJ2-2; D remains unclear. CDR3 length: 15 residues. Germline V gene sequence: CDR1 SGHRS, CDR2 YFSETQ. Trimming removed 0 bases from V and 4 bases from J, with 10 bases in between. The CDR3 loop is CASSLVPTSTGELFF. The CDR3 nucleotides read TGCGCCAGCAGCTTGGTCCCCACCAGCACCGGGGAGCTGTTTTTT.